These T cell receptor beta chains were read from a single sample in a study of OX40 agonist ivuxolimab in advanced cancers. Assay: immunoSEQ multiplex PCR; the TCRdb copy retains only in-frame clones and omits some. The profile covers about 77,000 clones, with roughly 91% appearing a single time and 6.2% taken by the ten largest. Sequenced here: CD4+ or CD8+ T cells sorted from blood, sampled in a trial of the OX40 agonist ivuxolimab. The receptors come from an adult with an advanced solid tumor such as melanoma, head and neck, liver or kidney cancer. Both conserved end residues are part of each CDR3. The order of the fields is clone size, V gene, D gene, J gene, CDR3 DNA, CDR3 protein. A D gene is named only where the DNA matches it firmly. Not all rows give a size; the values are once, few, many and, for expanded clones, a class.

abundance: .
v_gene: TRBV6-1
d_gene: .
j_gene: TRBJ2-3
CDR3nt: TGTGCCAGCAGTGACAGGGTACACGATACGCAGTATTTT
CDR3aa: CASSDRVHDTQYF

abundance: .
v_gene: TRBV7-2
d_gene: .
j_gene: TRBJ2-5
CDR3nt: TGTGCCAGCAGCTTAATGGGGGCGGAGACCCAGTACTTC
CDR3aa: CASSLMGAETQYF

abundance: .
v_gene: TRBV29-1
d_gene: TRBD1
j_gene: TRBJ1-1
CDR3nt: TGCGGGGGTACAGGGGTTCAAAAAACTGAAGCTTTCTTT
CDR3aa: CGGTGVQKTEAFF

abundance: .
v_gene: TRBV30
d_gene: .
j_gene: TRBJ2-2
CDR3nt: TGTGCCTGGACGATTACGGGGACTGTTGGAACCGGGGAGCTGTTTTTT
CDR3aa: CAWTITGTVGTGELFF

abundance: .
v_gene: TRBV4-2
d_gene: .
j_gene: TRBJ1-4
CDR3nt: TGTGCCAGCAGCCAAGATCGGTTAACTAATGAAAAACTGTTTTTT
CDR3aa: CASSQDRLTNEKLFF

abundance: once
v_gene: TRBV25-1
d_gene: .
j_gene: TRBJ1-1
CDR3nt: TGTGCCAGCAGTCCCGTGGGGGTCGGGGGCACTGAAGCTTTCTTT
CDR3aa: CASSPVGVGGTEAFF

abundance: once
v_gene: TRBV12-5
d_gene: .
j_gene: TRBJ1-3
CDR3nt: TGTGCTAGTGGTTTCCCCGGAGGGGGGGCAGCTGGAAACACCATATATTTT
CDR3aa: CASGFPGGGAAGNTIYF

abundance: .
v_gene: TRBV15
d_gene: .
j_gene: TRBJ2-7
CDR3nt: TGTGCCACCAGCAGAGCTGGGTTCTCCTACGAGCAGTACTTC
CDR3aa: CATSRAGFSYEQYF

abundance: few
v_gene: TRBV2
d_gene: .
j_gene: TRBJ1-5
CDR3nt: TGTGCCAGCAGTAGGGTTAGCAATCAGCCCCAGCATTTT
CDR3aa: CASSRVSNQPQHF

abundance: .
v_gene: TRBV7-8
d_gene: TRBD1
j_gene: TRBJ2-7
CDR3nt: TGTGCCAGCAGCCTCCTCGACAGGGCCTACGAGCAGTACTTC
CDR3aa: CASSLLDRAYEQYF

abundance: .
v_gene: TRBV27
d_gene: .
j_gene: TRBJ1-2
CDR3nt: TGTGCCAGCAGTCCAGTGGGGACGACTAACTATGGCTACACCTTC
CDR3aa: CASSPVGTTNYGYTF

abundance: .
v_gene: TRBV28
d_gene: TRBD2
j_gene: TRBJ2-1
CDR3nt: TGTGCCAGCAGTCTCAGAGGCGGGAGGGCCGGTGAGCAGTTCTTC
CDR3aa: CASSLRGGRAGEQFF

abundance: .
v_gene: TRBV14
d_gene: .
j_gene: TRBJ2-2
CDR3nt: TGTGCCAGCAGCCAAGTCAGGGGCACCGGGGAGCTGTTTTTT
CDR3aa: CASSQVRGTGELFF

abundance: few
v_gene: TRBV5-4
d_gene: .
j_gene: TRBJ1-2
CDR3nt: TGTGCCAGCAGGCCACGGGCAGATGGGGGCTACACCTTC
CDR3aa: CASRPRADGGYTF

abundance: .
v_gene: TRBV5-1
d_gene: TRBD1
j_gene: TRBJ2-1
CDR3nt: TGCGCCAGCAGCTTACTACCTTCCAGTGGACAGGGGGTCAATGAGCAGTTCTTC
CDR3aa: CASSLLPSSGQGVNEQFF

abundance: once
v_gene: TRBV7-2
d_gene: TRBD1
j_gene: TRBJ2-2
CDR3nt: TGTGCCAGCAGCTCCGACAGGGTCCAAACCGGGGAGCTGTTTTTT
CDR3aa: CASSSDRVQTGELFF

abundance: .
v_gene: TRBV30
d_gene: .
j_gene: TRBJ2-3
CDR3nt: TGTGCCTGGAGGGAACAGGGTAGGACAGATACGCAGTATTTT
CDR3aa: CAWREQGRTDTQYF

abundance: .
v_gene: TRBV4-1
d_gene: TRBD1
j_gene: TRBJ1-1
CDR3nt: TGCGCCAGCAGCCATACTGGGGACAGAGAGTTTGGGGGCACTGAAGCTTTCTTT
CDR3aa: CASSHTGDREFGGTEAFF

abundance: .
v_gene: TRBV27
d_gene: .
j_gene: TRBJ2-5
CDR3nt: TGTGCCAGCAGTTTGACAATCTATGAGACCCAGTACTTC
CDR3aa: CASSLTIYETQYF

abundance: .
v_gene: TRBV19
d_gene: .
j_gene: TRBJ2-3
CDR3nt: TGTGCCACCTCCCCGACAGGTGCACCCCCAGATACGCAGTATTTT
CDR3aa: CATSPTGAPPDTQYF

abundance: .
v_gene: TRBV6-1
d_gene: .
j_gene: TRBJ2-7
CDR3nt: TGTGCCAGCACTACAATTTACGAGCAGTACTTC
CDR3aa: CASTTIYEQYF

abundance: .
v_gene: TRBV30
d_gene: .
j_gene: TRBJ2-2
CDR3nt: TGTGCCTGGGGCCGGATTACGGTCGGGGAGCTGTTTTTT
CDR3aa: CAWGRITVGELFF

abundance: .
v_gene: TRBV7-2
d_gene: .
j_gene: TRBJ2-7
CDR3nt: TGTGCCAGCAGCTTAGGAAGCGGGTCCTACGAGCAGTACTTC
CDR3aa: CASSLGSGSYEQYF

abundance: .
v_gene: TRBV6-6
d_gene: .
j_gene: TRBJ2-7
CDR3nt: TGTGCCAGCAGTTCATGGTACGAGCAGTACTTC
CDR3aa: CASSSWYEQYF

abundance: .
v_gene: TRBV10-3
d_gene: .
j_gene: TRBJ2-7
CDR3nt: TGTGCCATCAGTGGAGAACAGGGAGTTGGCACCTACGAGCAGTACTTC
CDR3aa: CAISGEQGVGTYEQYF

abundance: .
v_gene: TRBV14
d_gene: .
j_gene: TRBJ2-1
CDR3nt: TGTGCCAGCAGCCAACCGAAGCGATACAATGAGCAGTTCTTC
CDR3aa: CASSQPKRYNEQFF

abundance: .
v_gene: TRBV18
d_gene: .
j_gene: TRBJ1-2
CDR3nt: TGTGCCAGCTCACTTAATCGAGGGACGGTGGAGGGCTACACCTTC
CDR3aa: CASSLNRGTVEGYTF

abundance: .
v_gene: TRBV6-6
d_gene: .
j_gene: TRBJ1-1
CDR3nt: TGTGCCAGCAGTTACCGCAGTGCCGCCAGTGAAGCTTTCTTT
CDR3aa: CASSYRSAASEAFF

abundance: .
v_gene: TRBV19
d_gene: .
j_gene: TRBJ2-2
CDR3nt: TGTGCCAGTAGTATTATGGGTTCTCCCGGGGAGCTGTTTTTT
CDR3aa: CASSIMGSPGELFF

abundance: once
v_gene: TRBV19
d_gene: TRBD2
j_gene: TRBJ2-5
CDR3nt: TGTGCCAGTAGTATAACTGGGACTAGCGGTAAGACCCAGTACTTC
CDR3aa: CASSITGTSGKTQYF

abundance: .
v_gene: TRBV19
d_gene: TRBD2
j_gene: TRBJ2-1
CDR3nt: TGTGCCAGTAGTATAGCAAGCGGGGGGAGGGCCTACAATGAGCAGTTCTTC
CDR3aa: CASSIASGGRAYNEQFF

abundance: once
v_gene: TRBV28
d_gene: .
j_gene: TRBJ2-7
CDR3nt: TGTGCCAGCAGTTTGGGGGGCTACGAGCAGTACTTC
CDR3aa: CASSLGGYEQYF

abundance: few
v_gene: TRBV6-5
d_gene: TRBD1
j_gene: TRBJ1-1
CDR3nt: TGTGCCAGCAGTGCGCGGTACAGGGGCGGGACTGAAGCTTTCTTT
CDR3aa: CASSARYRGGTEAFF

abundance: .
v_gene: TRBV4-3
d_gene: TRBD2
j_gene: TRBJ2-7
CDR3nt: TGCGCCAGCAGCCGCGGGACTAGCGGGAGAGGGACTTCCTACGAGCAGTACTTC
CDR3aa: CASSRGTSGRGTSYEQYF

abundance: .
v_gene: TRBV7-2
d_gene: TRBD1
j_gene: TRBJ1-1
CDR3nt: TGTGCCAGCAGCCATGGGACAGGGGGCACTGAAGCTTTCTTT
CDR3aa: CASSHGTGGTEAFF

abundance: .
v_gene: TRBV2
d_gene: TRBD1
j_gene: TRBJ1-6
CDR3nt: TGTGCCAGCGGGGGGGACAGGTTGCGACCCCTCCACTTT
CDR3aa: CASGGDRLRPLHF

abundance: .
v_gene: TRBV6-5
d_gene: .
j_gene: TRBJ2-7
CDR3nt: TGTGCCAGCAGTTACCGAAGCGAGCAGTACTTC
CDR3aa: CASSYRSEQYF

abundance: .
v_gene: TRBV18
d_gene: .
j_gene: TRBJ2-7
CDR3nt: TGTGCCAGCTCACCACCTTCCGGGGGTATGGCCTACGAGCAGTACTTC
CDR3aa: CASSPPSGGMAYEQYF

abundance: .
v_gene: TRBV6-6
d_gene: .
j_gene: TRBJ1-2
CDR3nt: TGTGCCAGCAGTTCTGGGGAGGGGACTGGCTACACCTTC
CDR3aa: CASSSGEGTGYTF

abundance: .
v_gene: TRBV2
d_gene: .
j_gene: TRBJ2-7
CDR3nt: TGTGCCAGCAGTGCAGAGGGGTACGAGCAGTACTTC
CDR3aa: CASSAEGYEQYF

abundance: .
v_gene: TRBV6-4
d_gene: TRBD2
j_gene: TRBJ2-2
CDR3nt: TGTGCCAGCAGTTCCGGGACTACTAACACCGGGGAGCTGTTTTTT
CDR3aa: CASSSGTTNTGELFF

abundance: .
v_gene: TRBV30
d_gene: TRBD2
j_gene: TRBJ2-7
CDR3nt: TGTGCCGGGGGGGGCCCGGGGGGGGAGCAGTACTTC
CDR3aa: CAGGGPGGEQYF

abundance: .
v_gene: TRBV7-6
d_gene: .
j_gene: TRBJ1-3
CDR3nt: TGTGCCAGCAGCTTAGCAGCTGGAAACACCATATATTTT
CDR3aa: CASSLAAGNTIYF

abundance: .
v_gene: TRBV29-1
d_gene: .
j_gene: TRBJ2-7
CDR3nt: TGCAGCGTTGAACAGGGTGGGTCCTACGAGCAGTACTTC
CDR3aa: CSVEQGGSYEQYF

abundance: .
v_gene: TRBV6-1
d_gene: TRBD1
j_gene: TRBJ1-1
CDR3nt: TGTGCCAGCAGTGGGGTAGGGGGACAGGGGACGAAGGGGAAGTACACTGAAGCTTTCTTT
CDR3aa: CASSGVGGQGTKGKYTEAFF

abundance: .
v_gene: TRBV30
d_gene: .
j_gene: TRBJ2-1
CDR3nt: TGTGCCTGGGCCGCTTGGCGGGTTAGCACATTGAGGTACAATGAGCAGTTCTTC
CDR3aa: CAWAAWRVSTLRYNEQFF

abundance: few
v_gene: TRBV19
d_gene: TRBD1
j_gene: TRBJ1-1
CDR3nt: TGTGCCAGTAGTATTCGGACAGGTACGAACACTGAAGCTTTCTTT
CDR3aa: CASSIRTGTNTEAFF

abundance: .
v_gene: TRBV20-1
d_gene: .
j_gene: TRBJ1-2
CDR3nt: TGCAGTGCTTTGCGAGGGGAAGGCTACACCTTC
CDR3aa: CSALRGEGYTF

abundance: medium-sized
v_gene: TRBV2
d_gene: .
j_gene: TRBJ1-6
CDR3nt: TGTGCCAGCAGTGATGGTAGGAGTTCACCCCTCCACTTT
CDR3aa: CASSDGRSSPLHF

abundance: .
v_gene: TRBV30
d_gene: TRBD1
j_gene: TRBJ2-7
CDR3nt: TGTGCCTGGACTCGGGACAGGGACGACGAGCAGTACTTC
CDR3aa: CAWTRDRDDEQYF

abundance: .
v_gene: TRBV5-1
d_gene: TRBD1
j_gene: TRBJ2-3
CDR3nt: TGCGCCAGCAGCGTCTCTATCGGACAGGGGCTCAGCACAGATACGCAGTATTTT
CDR3aa: CASSVSIGQGLSTDTQYF

abundance: once
v_gene: TRBV10-3
d_gene: .
j_gene: TRBJ1-3
CDR3nt: TGTGCCATGGGGCGGGTCGCCATATATTTT
CDR3aa: CAMGRVAIYF

abundance: .
v_gene: TRBV5-1
d_gene: .
j_gene: TRBJ2-5
CDR3nt: TGCGCCAGCAGTTACCCCAATGACAGGATACAAGAGACCCAGTACTTC
CDR3aa: CASSYPNDRIQETQYF

abundance: .
v_gene: TRBV27
d_gene: .
j_gene: TRBJ2-7
CDR3nt: TGTGCCAGCAGTCACTCACCAGAACTGAGGGACGAGCAGTACTTC
CDR3aa: CASSHSPELRDEQYF

abundance: once
v_gene: TRBV5-1
d_gene: TRBD1
j_gene: TRBJ2-7
CDR3nt: TGCGCCAGCAGTTTCTGGACAGGGGGCTCCTACGAGCAGTACTTC
CDR3aa: CASSFWTGGSYEQYF